A single sample is the source of the 11 T cell receptor beta chains below, sequenced in a study of vaccination and CD4 T cells after COVID-19. Stated treatment: roughly 11-day PBMC culture with coronavirus spike peptide pools or control peptides (ViraFEST assay). Oncomine TCR Beta short-read sequencing was applied to DNA from cultured CD4+ T cells. TCRdb analysed the PCR reads with MiXCR anew, one entry per CDR3 protein. This repertoire shows some 16,000 distinct CDR3 sequences, 75% found once; its top ten account for approximately 9.1%. What these receptors recognize is not known. The sequencing here drew on CD4+ T cells from blood, cultured in vitro, taken after SARS-CoV-2 vaccination. The receptors come from a human donor who received a COVID-19 vaccine.

The gene calls are TRBV15 and TRBJ1-1; unclear D gene. Germline CDR1 and CDR2: LNHNV and YYDKDF (reference sequence). V was trimmed by 1 base and J by 12 bases, leaving 12 bases between them. There are 12 residues in the CDR3. For the CDR3, the DNA is TGTGCCACCAGCAGAGTTCCGAGTGCGTCTTTCTTT. Translated: CATSRVPSASFF.

This clonotype turned up a few times. V gene TRBV24-1 combines with J gene TRBJ1-2; D gene ambiguous. CDR1 is KGHDR, CDR2 SFDVKD, per germline. V gave up 4 bases and J gave up 6 bases, with 11 bases separating them. CDR3 length: 13 amino acids. CDR3 in DNA: TGTGCCACCAGTGAGAGAGGGCTTGATGGCTACACCTTC. Translating gives CATSERGLDGYTF.

With respect to this clonotype: Germline is not matched at one junction end, which may reflect a read error. The chain combines TRBV7-9 with TRBJ1-3; weak D call: TRBD1 (5 bases). The V gene's germline CDR1 is SEHNR and CDR2 FQNEAQ (reference sequence). The CDR3 loop spans 16 amino acids. The CDR3 region is CASSLSRGVSGYTIYF. Here the CDR3 DNA reads TGTGCCAGCAGCTTATCCCGGGGGGTCTCTGGATACACCATATATTTT.

The J gene is TRBJ2-5, the V gene TRBV24-1; 10 positions match TRBD1. Germline-derived CDR1 and CDR2 are KGHDR and SFDVKD. J gave up 4 bases and V 5 bases, and 0 bases lay outside the gene matches. This CDR3 spans 13 amino acids. In DNA, the CDR3 is TGTGCCACCAGTGGGGACAGGGGAGAGACCCAGTACTTC. Amino acids: CATSGDRGETQYF.

This clonotype occurred a few times. The chain employs TRBV7-8 and TRBJ2-4; TRBD1 aligns across 8 bases. The germline V gene has CDR1 SGHVS and CDR2 FQNEAQ. The CDR3 sequence is 15 residues long. V shed 0 bases and J 7 bases; nucleotides not matched to a gene: 5. For the CDR3, the DNA is TGTGCCAGCAGCTTAGCCGGGACAGGAGGGAACATTCAGTACTTC. This codes for CASSLAGTGGNIQYF.

The CDR3 region is CAWSVGHRGDTGELFF. For the CDR3, the DNA is TGTGCCTGGAGCGTAGGGCACAGGGGAGACACCGGGGAGCTGTTTTTT. V gene TRBV30 combines with J gene TRBJ2-2; 7 positions match TRBD1. Germline CDR1 GTSNPN, CDR2 SVGIG (reference sequence). V dropped 3 bases and J dropped 3; count of bases not matched to a gene: 10. The CDR3 loop spans 16 amino acids. The complete variable domain, with remaining parts taken from reference TRBV30 and TRBJ2-2, reads SQTIHQWPATLVQPVGSPLSLECTVEGTSNPNLYWYRQAAGRGLQLLFYSVGIGQISSEVPQNLSASRPQDRQFILSSKKLLLSDSGFYLCAWSVGHRGDTGELFFGEGSRLTVL.

The gene calls are TRBV20-1 and TRBJ1-1; D might be TRBD1 (6 bases). Trimming stripped 3 bases from V and 5 bases from J, with 13 bases between. Germline CDR1 reads DFQATT; CDR2 reads SNEGSKA (reference sequence). The CDR3 is made up of 13 amino acids. The CDR3 sequence: CSASGGRRTEAFF. In DNA, the CDR3 is TGCAGTGCTAGTGGGGGGCGTAGAACTGAAGCTTTCTTT.

V and J are TRBV5-1 and TRBJ1-1; 7 positions agree with TRBD1. This CDR3 is 14 amino acids long. J lost 4 bases, V lost 3 bases, and 6 bases had no gene match. Germline V lookup: CDR1 SGHRS, CDR2 YFSETQ. The CDR3 nucleotides are TGCGCCAGCAGCTCGACAGGGAGGGGCACTGAAGCTTTCTTT. Protein product: CASSSTGRGTEAFF.

CDR3 residues: CASSINGGADSPLHF. CDR3 bases: TGTGCCAGTAGTATCAATGGGGGGGCGGATTCACCCCTCCACTTT. The chain links TRBV19 to TRBJ1-6; D perhaps matches TRBD1 (6 bases). The CDR3 is 15 residues long. V was shortened by 3 bases and J by 8 bases, with 14 bases between the two germline ends. Germline V gene data show CDR1 as LNHDA and CDR2 as SQIVND (reference sequence).

The chain carries TRBV19 and TRBJ2-3, with D uncertain. Trimming stripped 3 bases from V and 0 bases from J, with 16 bases between. Germline CDR1 and CDR2: LNHDA and SQIVND (reference sequence). The CDR3 consists of 17 residues. CDR3 loop: CASSMAFEEHSTDTQYF. The DNA for the CDR3 is TGTGCCAGTAGTATGGCGTTTGAGGAACATAGCACAGATACGCAGTATTTT.

This clonotype has only one observation. This chain joins TRBV19 and TRBJ1-2; 9 positions match TRBD1. The CDR3 spans 13 residues. The germline gives CDR1 LNHDA, CDR2 SQIVND (reference sequence). The ends lost 6 bases at V and 6 bases at J; junction bases unmatched: 5. CDR3 nucleotide sequence: TGTGCCAGTAGGAGGGACAGGGTAAATGGCTACACCTTC. Residues: CASRRDRVNGYTF.